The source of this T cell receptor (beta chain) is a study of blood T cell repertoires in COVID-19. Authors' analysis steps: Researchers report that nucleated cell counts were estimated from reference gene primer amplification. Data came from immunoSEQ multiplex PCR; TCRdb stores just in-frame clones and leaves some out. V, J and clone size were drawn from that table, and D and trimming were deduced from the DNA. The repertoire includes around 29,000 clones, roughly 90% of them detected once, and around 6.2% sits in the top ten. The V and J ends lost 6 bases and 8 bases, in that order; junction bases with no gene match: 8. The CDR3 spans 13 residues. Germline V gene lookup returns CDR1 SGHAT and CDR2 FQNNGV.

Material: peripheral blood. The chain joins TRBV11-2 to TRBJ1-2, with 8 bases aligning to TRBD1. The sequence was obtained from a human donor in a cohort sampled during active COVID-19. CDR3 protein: CASRRVQGVGYTF. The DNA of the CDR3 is TGTGCCAGCAGAAGGGTACAGGGGGTCGGCTACACCTTC. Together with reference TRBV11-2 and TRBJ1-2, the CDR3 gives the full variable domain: EAGVAQSPRYKIIEKRQSVAFWCNPISGHATLYWYQQILGQGPKLLIQFQNNGVVDDSQLPKDRFSAERLKGVDSTLKIQPAKLEDSAVYLCASRRVQGVGYTFGSGTRLTVV.